This T cell receptor (beta chain) is drawn from a study of human T cells and chemical hapten exposure. Regarding the study as a whole: Clustering by CDR3 similarity yielded significantly more large clusters from expanded TCRs than controls.

The time point was: pre-sensitization, week 0. Treatment indicated: therapeutic diphenylcyclopropenone sensitization with weekly scalp DPC. TCRdb re-called the RACE reads with MiXCR, one entry per CDR3 protein. The table has around 120,000 distinct CDR3 sequences, approximately 12% seen once. Notes on this clonotype: Its antigen is undetermined.

The germline CDR1 and CDR2 sequences are DFQATT and SNEGSKA (reference sequence). The trim removed 1 base at V and 10 bases at J, leaving 14 bases unmatched. The CDR3 runs to 17 residues. The material sequenced was whole blood, taken in connection with sensitization to the hapten diphenylcyclopropenone (DPC). The receptor was derived from a woman aged 18-29 years with alopecia areata. Some clones in this sample may be carry-over from other donors' samples. The chain employs TRBV20-1 and TRBJ1-6; TRBD1 aligns across 9 bases. The CDR3 DNA reads TGCAGTGCTAGAGTTGGGGACAGGGCCCTCTTAGGATCACCCCTCCACTTT. This translates into CSARVGDRALLGSPLHF.